This T cell receptor beta chain was sequenced in a study of CD8+CD57+ T cells in acquired aplastic anemia. Overall study: Yields of DNA that came from sorted CD4+ and CD8+ cells averaged approximately 3.2 ug. Healthy donors had, on average, roughly 9.8 million reads for their CD4+ cells.

This clonotype appeared many times. The antigen is not known. Genomic DNA templated the TCR beta VDJ and CDR3 profiling. TCRdb re-analysed the reads in MiXCR, keeping a single row per CDR3 protein. The repertoire includes under 75,000 distinct CDR3 sequences, 45% to 55% of them detected once, and around 8% sits in the top ten. Study results and limitations: In common between the patients and the controls were around 29 CD8+ CDR3 sequences. Any difference that existed in CD8+ Simpson's diversity between patients and controls was not significant.

The source is a human donor in good health, serving as a control. The sample taken for sequencing was sorted CD4+, CD8+, or CD8+CD57+ T cells (not recorded which) from PBMCs.

This CDR3 reads CASRGTWGETQYF. For the CDR3, the DNA is TGTGCCAGCAGGGGGACCTGGGGAGAGACCCAGTACTTC. The rearrangement links TRBV6-6 to TRBJ2-5, with D tentatively TRBD1 or TRBD2 (5 bases each). The V end was cut by 6 bases, the J end by 4 bases, with 12 bases between. The CDR3 totals 13 residues. CDR1 is MNHNY and CDR2 is SVGAGI in the germline V gene (reference sequence).